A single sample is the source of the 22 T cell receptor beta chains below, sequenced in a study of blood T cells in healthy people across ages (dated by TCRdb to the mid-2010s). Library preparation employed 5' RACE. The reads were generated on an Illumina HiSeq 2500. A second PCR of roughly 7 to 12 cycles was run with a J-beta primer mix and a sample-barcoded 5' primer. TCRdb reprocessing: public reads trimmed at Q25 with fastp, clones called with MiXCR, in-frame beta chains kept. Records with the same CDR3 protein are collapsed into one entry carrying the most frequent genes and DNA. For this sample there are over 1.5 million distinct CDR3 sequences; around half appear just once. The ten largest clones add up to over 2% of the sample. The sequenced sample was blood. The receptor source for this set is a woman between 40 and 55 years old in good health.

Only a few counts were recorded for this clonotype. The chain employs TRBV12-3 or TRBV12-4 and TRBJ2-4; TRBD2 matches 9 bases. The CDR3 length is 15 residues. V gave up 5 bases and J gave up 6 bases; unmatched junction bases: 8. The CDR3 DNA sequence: TGTGCCAGCAGTACGAGCGGGGGGATCGTAAACATTCAGTACTTC. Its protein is CASSTSGGIVNIQYF.

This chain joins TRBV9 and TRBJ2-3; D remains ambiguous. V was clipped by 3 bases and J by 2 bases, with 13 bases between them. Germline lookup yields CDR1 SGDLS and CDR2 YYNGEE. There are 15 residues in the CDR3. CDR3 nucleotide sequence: TGTGCCAGCAGCGGACAACCACAGATCACAGATACGCAGTATTTT. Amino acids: CASSGQPQITDTQYF.

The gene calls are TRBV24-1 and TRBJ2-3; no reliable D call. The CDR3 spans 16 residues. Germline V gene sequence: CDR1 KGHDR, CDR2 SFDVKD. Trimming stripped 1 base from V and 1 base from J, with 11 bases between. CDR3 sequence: CATSDLRRGRTDTQYF. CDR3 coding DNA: TGTGCCACCAGTGATTTAAGGCGAGGCCGCACAGATACGCAGTATTTT.

In DNA form, the CDR3 reads TGTGCCAGCAGCCAAGATTCCGCCCAGACCCAGTACTTC. Residues: CASSQDSAQTQYF. The V gene is TRBV14, the J gene TRBJ2-5; no clear D. CDR3 length equals 13 residues. Between the trimmed V and J ends, which lost 0 bases and 6 bases, there was a span of 8 bases. Germline assignment: CDR1 SGHDN and CDR2 FVKESK.

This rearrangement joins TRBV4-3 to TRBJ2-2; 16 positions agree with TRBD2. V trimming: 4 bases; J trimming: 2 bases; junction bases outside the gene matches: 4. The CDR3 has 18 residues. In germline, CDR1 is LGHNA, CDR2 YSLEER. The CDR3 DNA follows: TGCGCCAGCAGCCGGGGACTAGCGGGGGGGCTCAACACCGGGGAGCTGTTTTTT. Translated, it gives CASSRGLAGGLNTGELFF.

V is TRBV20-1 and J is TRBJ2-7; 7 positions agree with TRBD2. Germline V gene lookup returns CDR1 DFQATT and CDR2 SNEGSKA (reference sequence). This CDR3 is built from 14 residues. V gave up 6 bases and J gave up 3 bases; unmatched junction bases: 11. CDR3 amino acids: CSALGGWTGYEQYF. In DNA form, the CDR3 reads TGCAGTGCCCTCGGGGGGTGGACTGGCTACGAGCAGTACTTC.

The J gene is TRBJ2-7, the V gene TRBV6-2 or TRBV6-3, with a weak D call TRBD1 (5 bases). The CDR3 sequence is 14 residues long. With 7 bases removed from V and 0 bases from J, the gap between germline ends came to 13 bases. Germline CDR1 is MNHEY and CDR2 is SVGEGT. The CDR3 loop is CASTKTTASYEQYF. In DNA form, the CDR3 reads TGTGCCAGCACCAAGACGACAGCCTCCTACGAGCAGTACTTC.

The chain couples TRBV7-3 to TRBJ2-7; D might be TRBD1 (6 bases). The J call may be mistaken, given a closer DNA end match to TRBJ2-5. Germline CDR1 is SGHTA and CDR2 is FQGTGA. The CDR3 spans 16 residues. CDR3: CASSFRPQGLGETQYF. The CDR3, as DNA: TGTGCCAGCAGCTTCAGACCACAGGGCTTGGGGGAGACCCAGTACTTC.

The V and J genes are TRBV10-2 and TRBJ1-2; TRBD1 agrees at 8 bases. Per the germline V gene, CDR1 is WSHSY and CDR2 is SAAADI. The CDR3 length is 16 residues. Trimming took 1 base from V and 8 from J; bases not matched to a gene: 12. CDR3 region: CASSEFIPQGARGYTF. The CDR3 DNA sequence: TGCGCCAGCAGTGAGTTCATTCCTCAGGGGGCTCGCGGCTACACCTTC.

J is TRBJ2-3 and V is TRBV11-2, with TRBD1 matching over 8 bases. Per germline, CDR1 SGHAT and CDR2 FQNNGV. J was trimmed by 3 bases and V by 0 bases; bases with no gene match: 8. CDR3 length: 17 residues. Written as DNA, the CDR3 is TGTGCCAGCAGCTTAGATGGTACAGGGGGAGTGACAGATACGCAGTATTTT. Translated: CASSLDGTGGVTDTQYF.

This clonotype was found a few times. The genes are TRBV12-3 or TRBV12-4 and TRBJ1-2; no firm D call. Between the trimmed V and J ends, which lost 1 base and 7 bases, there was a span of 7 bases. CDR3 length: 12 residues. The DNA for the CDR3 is TGTGCCAGCAGTTTAGTAGGAGTTGGCTACACCTTC. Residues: CASSLVGVGYTF.

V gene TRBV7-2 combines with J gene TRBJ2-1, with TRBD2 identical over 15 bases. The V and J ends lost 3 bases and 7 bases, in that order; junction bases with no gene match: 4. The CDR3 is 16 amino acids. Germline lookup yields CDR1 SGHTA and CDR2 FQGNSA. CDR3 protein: CASSLGTSGGRNEQFF. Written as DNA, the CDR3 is TGTGCCAGCAGCTTGGGGACTAGCGGGGGGAGGAATGAGCAGTTCTTC.

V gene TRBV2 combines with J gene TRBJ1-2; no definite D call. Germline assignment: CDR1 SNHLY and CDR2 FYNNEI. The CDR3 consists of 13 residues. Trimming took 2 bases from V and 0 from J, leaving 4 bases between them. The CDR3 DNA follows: TGTGCCAGCAGTGAATGGTCTAACTATGGCTACACCTTC. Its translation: CASSEWSNYGYTF.

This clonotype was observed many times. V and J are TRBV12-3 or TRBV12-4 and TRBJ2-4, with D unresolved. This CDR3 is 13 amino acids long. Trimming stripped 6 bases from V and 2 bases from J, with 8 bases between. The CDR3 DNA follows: TGTGCCAGCAGGCTAGAGCCCAAAAACATTCAGTACTTC. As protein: CASRLEPKNIQYF.

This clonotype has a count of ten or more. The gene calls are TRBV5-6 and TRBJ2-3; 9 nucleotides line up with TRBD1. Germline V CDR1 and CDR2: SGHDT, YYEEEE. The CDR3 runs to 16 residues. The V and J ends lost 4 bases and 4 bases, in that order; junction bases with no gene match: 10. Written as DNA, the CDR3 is TGTGCCAGCAGCGGGTGGACAGGGGTTGGGGCAGATACGCAGTATTTT. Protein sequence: CASSGWTGVGADTQYF.

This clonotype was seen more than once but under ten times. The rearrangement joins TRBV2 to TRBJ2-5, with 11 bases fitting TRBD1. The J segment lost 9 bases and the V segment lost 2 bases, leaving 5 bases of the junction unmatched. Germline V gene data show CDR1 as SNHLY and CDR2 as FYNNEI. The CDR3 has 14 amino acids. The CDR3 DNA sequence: TGTGCCAGCAGTGAACCCGGGACAGGGGGGGCCCAGTACTTC. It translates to CASSEPGTGGAQYF.

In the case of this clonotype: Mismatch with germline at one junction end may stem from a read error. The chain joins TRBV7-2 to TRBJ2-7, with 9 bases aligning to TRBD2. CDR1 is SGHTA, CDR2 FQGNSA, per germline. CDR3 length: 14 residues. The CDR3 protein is CASRERGASCEQYF. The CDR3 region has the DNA TGTGCCAGCAGGGAGCGGGGGGCTTCCTGCGAGCAGTACTTC. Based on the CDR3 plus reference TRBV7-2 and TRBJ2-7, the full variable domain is GAGVSQSPSNKVTEKGKDVELRCDPISGHTALYWYRQSLGQGLEFLIYFQGNSAPDKSGLPSDRFSAERTGGSVSTLTIQRTQQEDSAVYLCASRERGASCEQYFGPGTRLTVT.

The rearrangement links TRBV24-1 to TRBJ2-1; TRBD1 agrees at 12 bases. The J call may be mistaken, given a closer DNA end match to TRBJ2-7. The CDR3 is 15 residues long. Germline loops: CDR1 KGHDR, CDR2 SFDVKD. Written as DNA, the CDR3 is TGTGCCACCAGTGAGGGCGGGACAGGGGGCGGCGAGCAGTACTTC. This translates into CATSEGGTGGGEQYF.

CDR3: CASSLPGQTDTQYF. As DNA, the CDR3 is TGTGCCAGCAGTTTACCCGGACAGACAGATACGCAGTATTTT. This sequence joins TRBV28 and TRBJ2-3; D possibly corresponds to TRBD1 (6 bases). Trimming removed 2 bases at V and 3 bases at J, with 9 bases between. Germline V gene lookup returns CDR1 MDHEN and CDR2 SYDVKM. The CDR3 is 14 residues long.

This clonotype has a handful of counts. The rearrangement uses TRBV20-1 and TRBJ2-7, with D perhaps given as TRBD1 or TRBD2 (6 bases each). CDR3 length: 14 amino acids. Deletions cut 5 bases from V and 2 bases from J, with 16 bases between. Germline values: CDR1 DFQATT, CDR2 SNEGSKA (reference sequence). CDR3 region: CSAAPGGWPYEQYF. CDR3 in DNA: TGCAGTGCTGCCCCCGGGGGCTGGCCCTACGAGCAGTACTTC.

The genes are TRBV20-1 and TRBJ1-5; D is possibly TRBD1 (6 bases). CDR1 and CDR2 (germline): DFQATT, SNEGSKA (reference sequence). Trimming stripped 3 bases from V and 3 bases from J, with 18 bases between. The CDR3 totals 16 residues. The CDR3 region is CSARWGAQPNNQPQHF. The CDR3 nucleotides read TGCAGTGCTAGGTGGGGGGCGCAACCAAACAATCAGCCCCAGCATTTT.

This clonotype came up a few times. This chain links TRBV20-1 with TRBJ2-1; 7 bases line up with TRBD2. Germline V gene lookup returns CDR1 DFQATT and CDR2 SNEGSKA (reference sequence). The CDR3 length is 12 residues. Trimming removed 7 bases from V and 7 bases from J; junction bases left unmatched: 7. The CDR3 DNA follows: TGCAGTGTGTATCGGGGGGAAAATGAGCAGTTCTTC. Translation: CSVYRGENEQFF.